The rows below give T cell receptor beta chains drawn from one sample of a study of identifying expanded T cells in peripheral blood. Some clones are missing from TCRdb's copy, which holds only in-frame ones; the method was immunoSEQ multiplex PCR. The sample lists under 150,000 clones; 75% to 90% were seen once. Sample: blood. These receptors were collected from a person aged 18 to 75 in good health. Both conserved end residues are part of each CDR3. A D gene is named only where the DNA matches it firmly. Where a row states a size, it is once, few, many or the class of an expanded clone; other rows omit it.

J gene,V gene,D gene,clone size,CDR3 DNA,CDR3 protein
TRBJ2-7,TRBV27,-,few,TGTGCCAGCAGTTCGGGGGCAATCTCCTACGAGCAGTACTTC,CASSSGAISYEQYF
TRBJ2-1,TRBV4-3,TRBD2,-,TGCGCCAGCAGCCAAGATGCGTCCAGCGGGGCGTACAATGAGCAGTTCTTC,CASSQDASSGAYNEQFF
TRBJ2-7,TRBV5-4,TRBD2,-,TGTGCCAGCAGCTTAACCCCCGGGACTAGCGGGAACGAGCAGTACTTC,CASSLTPGTSGNEQYF
TRBJ2-1,TRBV5-1,-,-,TGCGCCAGCAGCACACAGGTGAGCTCCTACAATGAGCAGTTCTTC,CASSTQVSSYNEQFF
TRBJ2-7,TRBV5-5,-,-,TGTGCCAGCAGCTTAATACACCTCTACGAGCAGTACTTC,CASSLIHLYEQYF
TRBJ1-5,TRBV7-2,-,-,TGTGCCAGCAGCCCCCGGGGGGAGCAGCCCCAGCATTTT,CASSPRGEQPQHF
TRBJ1-2,TRBV6-1,TRBD1,medium-sized,TGTGCCAGCAGTGAAATGGGGACAGGCGAGGGCTACACCTTC,CASSEMGTGEGYTF
TRBJ1-5,TRBV27,-,-,TGTGCCAGCAGTTTAACGGGGACTCAGCCCCAGCATTTT,CASSLTGTQPQHF
TRBJ2-2,TRBV7-9,-,once,TGTGCCAGCAGCTTAGAAGCCGGGCTGTTTTTT,CASSLEAGLFF
TRBJ2-5,TRBV5-4,-,once,TGTGCCAGCAGCTTGTTGGGTACCACCGCCGTCCAAGAGACCCAGTACTTC,CASSLLGTTAVQETQYF
TRBJ2-1,TRBV7-6,-,-,TGTGCCAGCAGCTGGGGGCGGCTCAATGAGCAGTTCTTC,CASSWGRLNEQFF
TRBJ2-7,TRBV28,TRBD1,-,TGTGCCAGCAGTTTATACGACAGGGGGTACGAGCAGTACTTC,CASSLYDRGYEQYF
TRBJ2-1,TRBV30,-,few,TGTGCCTGGAGCTATAACTACAATGAGCAGTTCTTC,CAWSYNYNEQFF
TRBJ2-7,TRBV5-5,-,-,TGTGCCAGCAGCCGACCCGACAGCTACGAGCAGTACTTC,CASSRPDSYEQYF
TRBJ1-4,TRBV9,-,-,TGTGCCAGCAGCGTAAGGCAGGAAGGAAAACTGTTTTTT,CASSVRQEGKLFF
TRBJ1-2,TRBV6-5,TRBD1,-,TGTGCCAGCAGTTACTCGTTCACCGGGACAGCTAAAGGCTACACCTTC,CASSYSFTGTAKGYTF
TRBJ1-4,TRBV18,-,-,TGTGCCAGCTCACCCGATCAGACAACTAATGAAAAACTGTTTTTT,CASSPDQTTNEKLFF
TRBJ2-1,TRBV9,TRBD2,-,TGTGCCAGCAGCGTAGTGGTAGCGGGGGTCTACAATGAGCAGTTCTTC,CASSVVVAGVYNEQFF
TRBJ1-2,TRBV5-8,TRBD1,-,TGTGCCAGCAGCTTCAATCCGCGACAGGGCAGCTACTATGGCTACACCTTC,CASSFNPRQGSYYGYTF
TRBJ2-6,TRBV10-3,-,-,TGTGCCATCACTGACGACAGGGGGGCCAACGTCCTGACTTTC,CAITDDRGANVLTF
TRBJ2-7,TRBV7-2,TRBD2,-,TGTGCCAGCAACGTAGCGGGGGGGCTTCCTGCCTACGAGCAGTACTTC,CASNVAGGLPAYEQYF
TRBJ2-1,TRBV6-5,-,-,TGTGCCAGCAGTGTCCAGGGTGCCAACAATGAGCAGTTCTTC,CASSVQGANNEQFF
TRBJ2-1,TRBV9,TRBD2,once,TGTGCCAGCAGCCTGGGACTAGACTACAATGAGCAGTTCTTC,CASSLGLDYNEQFF
TRBJ2-3,TRBV5-8,TRBD1,-,TGTGCCAGCAGCTTGGGGACAGGGGGCACAGATACGCAGTATTTT,CASSLGTGGTDTQYF
TRBJ2-7,TRBV5-1,-,-,TGCGCCAGCAGCTTGGCCGGATCCTACGAGCAGTACTTC,CASSLAGSYEQYF
TRBJ2-1,TRBV18,-,-,TGTGCCAGCTCACTGAGCGGTTCGTCTTACAATGAGCAGTTCTTC,CASSLSGSSYNEQFF
TRBJ1-2,TRBV7-9,-,-,TGTGCCAGCTCACCGGGGGGAAGTCGGTATGGCTACACCTTC,CASSPGGSRYGYTF
TRBJ2-2,TRBV25-1,-,-,TGTGCCAGCAGTGAATTTGACGGATACACCGGGGAGCTGTTTTTT,CASSEFDGYTGELFF
TRBJ1-2,TRBV6-1,-,-,TGTGCCAGCAGTGAAGCCCACAACTATGGCTACACCTTC,CASSEAHNYGYTF
TRBJ2-7,TRBV12-5,TRBD2,-,TGTGCTAGTGTCCTGAGCCAGGGGAGGCGGGAGGGCTCCTACGAGCAGTACTTC,CASVLSQGRREGSYEQYF
TRBJ1-2,TRBV29-1,TRBD1,-,TGCAGCGTAGCCGGGACAGGTCTCTATGGCTACACCTTC,CSVAGTGLYGYTF
TRBJ2-7,TRBV5-4,-,-,TGTGCCAGCAGCCCCTCAGGGTGGGCCTACGAGCAGTACTTC,CASSPSGWAYEQYF
TRBJ1-1,TRBV7-2,-,-,TGTGCCAGCAGCTTATTTGTCGACACTGAAGCTTTCTTT,CASSLFVDTEAFF
TRBJ1-2,TRBV5-1,-,-,TGCGCCAGCAGCTTGGACGGCACGGACTATGGCTACACCTTC,CASSLDGTDYGYTF
TRBJ1-4,TRBV18,TRBD1,-,TGTGCCAGCTCACCTGGGACAGGAAATGAAAAACTGTTTTTT,CASSPGTGNEKLFF
TRBJ2-1,TRBV13,TRBD2,-,TGTGCCAGCAGCGCGGCCGGGACTAGAAGGCGCGATGAGCAGTTCTTC,CASSAAGTRRRDEQFF
TRBJ2-7,TRBV2,TRBD2,-,TGTGCCAGCAGTGTCGGTGGGACTAGTATGGAGTACTTC,CASSVGGTSMEYF
TRBJ2-7,TRBV10-2,TRBD2,-,TGCGCCAGCGAAAGCGGGAGGGCCACCGAGCAGTACTTC,CASESGRATEQYF
TRBJ1-1,TRBV2,-,-,TGTGCCAGCAGTGAAGCCTCTACTTCCGGCACTGAAGCTTTCTTT,CASSEASTSGTEAFF
TRBJ2-1,TRBV7-3,-,-,TGTGCCAGCAGCTTAATAGGCCCCCGGGGCGGTGAGCAGTTCTTC,CASSLIGPRGGEQFF
TRBJ1-2,TRBV10-3,TRBD1,few,TGTGCCATCAGCCCCGACAGGGGGCAAGGCTACACCTTC,CAISPDRGQGYTF
TRBJ2-7,TRBV19,-,-,TGTGCCAGTAGTATAGAGGGCGGAACCTCCTACGAGCAGTACTTC,CASSIEGGTSYEQYF
TRBJ1-1,TRBV7-9,TRBD1,-,TGTGCCAGCAGCCATCTGGACAGGCTGAACACTGAAGCTTTCTTT,CASSHLDRLNTEAFF
TRBJ2-3,TRBV7-9,-,-,TGTGCCAGCAGCTTATCTCAGGGAGATACGCAGTATTTT,CASSLSQGDTQYF
TRBJ2-3,TRBV15,TRBD2,-,TGTGCCACCAGCAAAGCGGGAGCCACAGATACGCAGTATTTT,CATSKAGATDTQYF
TRBJ2-5,TRBV4-3,TRBD1,-,TGCGCCAGCAGCCAAAACAGGGGGCTGCGGGAGACCCAGTACTTC,CASSQNRGLRETQYF
TRBJ1-5,TRBV10-3,-,-,TGTGCCATCACCCCGGCGTCAGACGATCAGCCCCAGCATTTT,CAITPASDDQPQHF
TRBJ2-7,TRBV5-6,-,-,TGTGCCAGCAGCTTGGAGAGGTCGGACGAGCAGTACTTC,CASSLERSDEQYF
TRBJ1-2,TRBV27,-,-,TGTGCCAGCAGTTTAAACCCTCGGATTAATGGCTACACCTTC,CASSLNPRINGYTF
TRBJ2-7,TRBV4-1,-,once,TGCGCCAGCAGCCAACTGGACACATCCTACGAGCAGTACTTC,CASSQLDTSYEQYF
TRBJ2-7,TRBV12-5,-,-,TGTGCTAGTGGTTTGGCAGGACAGACGTGGGAGCAGTACTTC,CASGLAGQTWEQYF
TRBJ2-5,TRBV28,-,once,TGTGCCAGCAGTACTCGGGACACTGGGCAAGAGACCCAGTACTTC,CASSTRDTGQETQYF
TRBJ1-2,TRBV11-2,-,-,TGTGCCAGCAGCCCCGGGAAGAACTATGGCTACACCTTC,CASSPGKNYGYTF
TRBJ1-1,TRBV6-6,-,-,TGTGCCAGCAGGGGGGGCGAGGGGCTTCGAGCTGAAGCTTTCTTT,CASRGGEGLRAEAFF
TRBJ2-7,TRBV18,-,-,TGTGCCAGCTCACTCATACAAGCCCCGGGTGAGCAGTACTTC,CASSLIQAPGEQYF